Listed here is a single TCR beta chain. Its antigen is still unknown. The data originate from a study of T cells in localized non-small cell lung cancer. General study points: Measurement of T cell clonality placed uninvolved adjacent lung highest, above the level in tumor. Across samples, adjacent lung featured a median approximately 56 of the top 100 tumor clones. Heterogeneity is still possible, as just one tumor region was sequenced. Density of T cells in blood, when higher, went with longer overall survival.

TCRdb's table, derived via immunoSEQ multiplex PCR, lists solely in-frame clones and lacks some. The top ten clones hold around 14% of a sample with about 25,000 clones, 75% to 90% of them seen once. Trimming took 4 bases from V and 6 from J; bases not matched to a gene: 6. Germline V gives CDR1 KGHSH, CDR2 LQKENI. CDR3 length: 15 residues. This sequence was found in a female donor of 60 years or more with stage I lung adenocarcinoma. The material sequenced was peripheral blood, taken before any cancer treatment. The V and J genes are TRBV18 and TRBJ2-1; 10 bases are a match to TRBD1. The CDR3, as DNA: TGTGCCAGCTCACTGGGACAGGGGACCCGCAATGAGCAGTTCTTC. As protein: CASSLGQGTRNEQFF.